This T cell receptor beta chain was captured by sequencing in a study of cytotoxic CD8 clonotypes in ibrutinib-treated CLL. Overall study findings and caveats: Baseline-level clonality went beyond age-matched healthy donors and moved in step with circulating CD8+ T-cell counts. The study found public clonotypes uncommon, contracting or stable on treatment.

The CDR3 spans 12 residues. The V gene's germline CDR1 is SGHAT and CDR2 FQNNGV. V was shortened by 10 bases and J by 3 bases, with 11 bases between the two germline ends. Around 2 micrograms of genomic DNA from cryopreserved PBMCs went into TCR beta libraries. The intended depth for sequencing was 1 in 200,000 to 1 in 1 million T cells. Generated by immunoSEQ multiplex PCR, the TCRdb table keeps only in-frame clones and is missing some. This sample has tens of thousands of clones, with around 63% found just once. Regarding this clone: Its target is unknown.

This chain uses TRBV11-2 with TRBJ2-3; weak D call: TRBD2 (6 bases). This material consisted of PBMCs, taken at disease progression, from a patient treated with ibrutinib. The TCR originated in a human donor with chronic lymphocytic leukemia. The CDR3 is CATSGETDTQYF. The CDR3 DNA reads TGTGCCACCTCGGGAGAGACAGATACGCAGTATTTT.